This T cell receptor beta chain was captured in a study of T cell responses to AZD1222 COVID-19 vaccine. Study background: Pooled samples include second doses given at about 4 or 12 weeks. Broader study findings: Two AZD1222 administrations were followed by greater Spike-specific TCR breadth and depth.

A word on this clone: Its antigen is currently unknown.

CDR3 length: 17 residues. The ends were cut back, 4 bases at V and 4 bases at J, with 19 bases in the middle. The germline V gene encodes CDR1 SGHTA and CDR2 FQGNSA. Repertoires were generated with immunoSEQ multiplex PCR, while TCRdb's copy carries only in-frame clones and drops some. The data show 75,000 to 100,000 clones, more than 90% seen once. The sequence came from an adult in good health. The V gene is TRBV7-2, the J gene TRBJ2-2; tentative D call: TRBD1 (5 bases). Sequences were derived from peripheral blood, sampled on day 0 of AZD1222 vaccination. The CDR3 is CASSSSTHSTATGELFF. The CDR3 coding sequence is TGTGCCAGCAGCTCCTCTACCCACTCGACAGCCACCGGGGAGCTGTTTTTT. Complete variable domain (other parts from reference TRBV7-2 and TRBJ2-2): GAGVSQSPSNKVTEKGKDVELRCDPISGHTALYWYRQSLGQGLEFLIYFQGNSAPDKSGLPSDRFSAERTGGSVSTLTIQRTQQEDSAVYLCASSSSTHSTATGELFFGEGSRLTVL.